This T cell receptor (beta chain) was identified in a study of OX40 agonist ivuxolimab in advanced cancers. The assay was immunoSEQ multiplex PCR, and TCRdb's table has in-frame clones only and misses some. The sample shows about 29,000 clones, just over 90% of them seen only once. Prior autoimmune disease or systemic immunosuppression barred patients. The study sampled blood at baseline, cycle 4 day 1, and cycle 7 day 1. Study findings and constraints: At 0.1 to 3.0 mg/kg and by week 6, clonal expansion occurred in CD4+ and CD8+ blood T cells. Researchers did not determine the expanded peripheral T cells' antigen specificity.

The J segment lost 4 bases and the V segment lost 8 bases, leaving 4 bases of the junction unmatched. CDR3 length equals 14 residues. The germline V gene has CDR1 MNHEY and CDR2 SMNVEV (reference sequence). Concerning this clone: Its antigen remains unidentified.

This TCR came from an adult with an advanced solid tumor such as melanoma, head and neck, liver or kidney cancer. The rearrangement links TRBV27 to TRBJ2-3; TRBD2 aligns across 12 bases. The sample in question was CD4+ or CD8+ T cells sorted from blood, obtained in a trial of the OX40 agonist ivuxolimab. CDR3 DNA: TGTGCCAGCGGCCTAGCGGGGGGGCCAGATACGCAGTATTTT. This sequence encodes CASGLAGGPDTQYF.